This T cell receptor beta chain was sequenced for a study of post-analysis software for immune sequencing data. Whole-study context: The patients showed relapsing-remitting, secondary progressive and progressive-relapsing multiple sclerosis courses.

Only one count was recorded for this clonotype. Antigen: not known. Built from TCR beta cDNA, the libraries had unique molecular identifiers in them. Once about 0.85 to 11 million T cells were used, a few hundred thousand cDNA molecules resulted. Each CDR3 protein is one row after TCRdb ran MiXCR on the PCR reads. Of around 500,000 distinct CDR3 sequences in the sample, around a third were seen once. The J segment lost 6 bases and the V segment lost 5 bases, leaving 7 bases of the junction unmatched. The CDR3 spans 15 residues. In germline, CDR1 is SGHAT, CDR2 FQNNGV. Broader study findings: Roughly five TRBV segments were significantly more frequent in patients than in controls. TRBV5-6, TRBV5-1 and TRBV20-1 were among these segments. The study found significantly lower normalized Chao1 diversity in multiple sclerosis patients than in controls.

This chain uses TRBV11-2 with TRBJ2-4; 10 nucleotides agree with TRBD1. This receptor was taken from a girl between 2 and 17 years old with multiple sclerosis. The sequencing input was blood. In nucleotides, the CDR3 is TGTGCCAGCAGCCCGGCGGGACAGGGGATAAACATTCAGTACTTC. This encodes CASSPAGQGINIQYF.